Presented here are 32 T cell receptor beta chains from one specimen sequenced in a study of breast tumors, draining lymph nodes, adjacent tissues. Axillary draining lymph nodes of breast cancer patients supplied the node samples. TCRdb reanalysed the multiplex PCR reads using MiXCR and keeps one entry per CDR3 protein. The repertoire has over 100,000 distinct CDR3 sequences, 20% to 25% of them found once; the top ten carry around 2.7%. The sequenced sample was axillary lymph node tissue. Every receptor here comes from a female donor with breast cancer. Some clones in this sample may be carry-over from other donors' samples.

This clonotype was found many times. J is TRBJ1-2 and V is TRBV6-5; 7 positions agree with TRBD1. The V and J ends lost 0 bases and 8 bases, in that order; junction bases with no gene match: 12. The CDR3 consists of 16 residues. The germline V gene encodes CDR1 MNHEY and CDR2 SVGAGI. The DNA for the CDR3 is TGTGCCAGCAGTTACTCAGGACAGGCGATATATGAGGGCTACACCTTC. As protein: CASSYSGQAIYEGYTF.

Worth noting for this clonotype: A much larger clone differs by one base, so this may be a read error. The chain links TRBV7-8 to TRBJ2-7; no clear D. With 5 bases removed from V and 0 bases from J, the gap between germline ends came to 11 bases. The germline CDR1 and CDR2 sequences are SGHVS and FQNEAQ. This CDR3 region has 14 residues. CDR3 loop: CASSRRRSSYEQYF. The CDR3 coding sequence is TGTGCCAGCAGCCGACGCAGGAGCTCCTACGAGCAGTACTTC.

The chain is built from TRBV27 and TRBJ2-3, with D possibly being TRBD1 (8 bases). This CDR3 spans 23 amino acids. Per germline, CDR1 MNHEY and CDR2 SMNVEV (reference sequence). V was pared by 4 bases and J by 0 bases, with 35 bases between. The CDR3 sequence: CASSSPRGAGHRGGHTSTDTQYF. In nucleotides, the CDR3 is TGTGCCAGCAGTTCACCACGGGGGGCGGGGCACAGGGGGGGGCACACCAGCACAGATACGCAGTATTTT.

This clonotype was recorded at least ten times. A read error may produce the germline difference seen at one junction end. J is TRBJ2-3 and V is TRBV7-7; 8 bases agree with TRBD2. The CDR3 loop spans 15 amino acids. Germline CDR1 is SSHAT and CDR2 is FNYEAQ (reference sequence). The CDR3 spells CASSLGGRTTDTQYF. In nucleotides, the CDR3 is TGTGCTAGCAGCTTAGGCGGGAGGACCACAGATACGCAGTATTTT.

Details on this clonotype: A read error may be the cause here, since a much bigger clone is one base away. The chain carries TRBV19 and TRBJ2-1, with TRBD2 as a possible D gene (5 bases). The CDR3 is 14 residues long. The V gene's germline CDR1 is LNHDA and CDR2 SQIVND (reference sequence). The CDR3 nucleotides read TGTGCCAGTCGTATAGCCGGGACCTACAATGAGCAGTTCTTC. Its protein product is CASRIAGTYNEQFF.

This clonotype has a count of ten or more. The chain joins TRBV5-1 to TRBJ1-3; a weak D match, TRBD1 (5 bases). The germline CDR1 and CDR2 sequences are SGHRS and YFSETQ. V lost 2 bases and J 0 bases, leaving 9 bases between the germline ends. The CDR3 consists of 15 residues. DNA of the CDR3: TGCGCCAGCAGCTTAGACAGTACCTCTGGAAACACCATATATTTT. It translates to CASSLDSTSGNTIYF.

The chain joins TRBV10-1 to TRBJ2-2; TRBD2 matches 12 bases. The germline V gene has CDR1 WNHNN and CDR2 SYGVQD (reference sequence). CDR3 length: 16 residues. With V trimmed by 8 bases and J by 2 bases, 6 bases remained unmatched. For the CDR3, the DNA is TGCGCCAGCCACCCTAGCGGGAGGGCAAACACCGGGGAGCTGTTTTTT. As protein: CASHPSGRANTGELFF.

This clonotype appeared a few times. CDR3 nucleotides: TGTGCCAGCAGCCCCGTCCAGGGGTCGGGGAACACCGGGGAGCTGTTTTTT. It translates to CASSPVQGSGNTGELFF. V is TRBV25-1 and J is TRBJ2-2, with a tentative D call TRBD1 (6 bases). Germline V gene sequence: CDR1 MGHDK, CDR2 SYGVNS. The V and J ends lost 6 bases and 1 base respectively, with 18 bases between them. The CDR3 consists of 17 residues. The full variable domain, rest sourced from reference TRBV25-1 and TRBJ2-2, is EADIYQTPRYLVIGTGKKITLECSQTMGHDKMYWYQQDPGMELHLIHYSYGVNSTEKGDLSSESTVSRIRTEHFPLTLESARPSHTSQYLCASSPVQGSGNTGELFFGEGSRLTVL.

As regards this clonotype: A read error may be the cause here, since a much bigger clone is one base away. This chain connects TRBV29-1 to TRBJ1-4, with a possible D match to TRBD1 (6 bases). Trimming shortened V by 7 bases and J by 7 bases, and 10 bases separated the two germline ends. This CDR3 has 11 residues. Germline V gene data show CDR1 as SQVTM and CDR2 as ANQGSEA. The CDR3: CSALRGEKLFF. The CDR3 DNA is TGCAGCGCCCTCAGGGGTGAAAAACTGTTTTTT.

A word on this clonotype: The CDR3 end shows no conserved phenylalanine or tryptophan, and so a read error is likely. The chain is built from TRBV3-1 and TRBJ2-1; D is perhaps TRBD2 (6 bases). V lost 0 bases and J 4 bases, leaving 13 bases between the germline ends. The germline CDR1 and CDR2 sequences are LGHDT and YNNKEL (reference sequence). There are 16 residues in the CDR3. DNA of the CDR3: TGTGCCAGCAGCCAAGATGGGGACTCAGAGTACAATGAGCAGTTCCTC. This gives the protein CASSQDGDSEYNEQFL.

This clonotype was observed many times. V usage is TRBV2 and J usage is TRBJ2-3; D is uncertain. In germline, CDR1 is SNHLY, CDR2 FYNNEI. The CDR3 consists of 14 residues. The V end lost 4 bases, the J end lost 0 bases, and 8 bases lay between the germline ends. CDR3 residues: CASSAARSTDTQYF. CDR3 in DNA: TGTGCCAGCAGTGCGGCCAGAAGCACAGATACGCAGTATTTT.

This clonotype has a count of ten or more. V usage is TRBV7-9 and J usage is TRBJ2-1; possible D gene TRBD2, 6 bases. This CDR3 comprises 16 residues. V shed 3 bases and J shed 0 bases, with 12 bases lying between them. CDR1 is SEHNR and CDR2 is FQNEAQ in the germline V gene (reference sequence). CDR3 loop: CASSLRGRSSYNEQFF. The CDR3 bases are TGTGCCAGCAGCTTGAGAGGGAGGTCCTCCTACAATGAGCAGTTCTTC.

This clonotype occurred a few times. Relative to the germline gene, one junction end is altered; a read error may explain this. The chain joins TRBV9 to TRBJ2-3; D remains unclear. The CDR3 is made up of 12 amino acids. Germline-derived CDR1 and CDR2 are SGDLS and YYNGEE. The CDR3 reads CASGVNTDTQYF. In nucleotides, the CDR3 is TGTGCCAGCGGCGTCAACACAGATACGCAGTATTTT.

V gene TRBV30 combines with J gene TRBJ1-5; D is perhaps TRBD1 (5 bases). This CDR3 region has 13 residues. The germline V gene encodes CDR1 GTSNPN and CDR2 SVGIG (reference sequence). Trimming removed 3 bases from V and 8 bases from J, with 14 bases in between. Here the CDR3 DNA reads TGTGCCTGGAGCGGGGGGATACGCGAGCCCCAGCATTTT. It encodes CAWSGGIREPQHF.

This clonotype was recorded many times. This chain uses TRBV24-1 with TRBJ2-1, with D possibly called TRBD1 or TRBD2 (5 bases each). The germline V gene encodes CDR1 KGHDR and CDR2 SFDVKD. CDR3 length: 16 amino acids. With 1 base removed from V and 7 bases from J, the gap between germline ends came to 16 bases. The CDR3 DNA reads TGTGCCACCAGTGATTTAGGGACCTCCACGGGGAATGAGCAGTTCTTC. Amino acids: CATSDLGTSTGNEQFF.

This clonotype was seen at least ten times. The V call is TRBV15, the J call TRBJ2-1; 13 bases map to TRBD2. V shed 1 base and J 8 bases; nucleotides not matched to a gene: 11. Per the germline V gene, CDR1 is LNHNV and CDR2 is YYDKDF (reference sequence). This CDR3 has 18 amino acids. The CDR3 DNA sequence: TGTGCCACCAGCAGAGGAATAGGGACTAGCGGGAAGGGCTATGAGCAGTTCTTC. Translating it yields CATSRGIGTSGKGYEQFF.

This clonotype has just a few counts. A read error may explain this, as a much larger clone is one base away. V gene TRBV15 combines with J gene TRBJ2-1; 8 bases line up with TRBD2. The CDR3 is 14 amino acids. Germline loops: CDR1 LNHNV, CDR2 YYDKDF (reference sequence). V shed 1 base, J shed 8 bases, and the junction held 4 bases outside the gene matches. This CDR3 reads CATSRVLADDEQFF. The CDR3 DNA reads TGTGCCACCAGCAGAGTACTAGCGGACGATGAGCAGTTCTTC.

This clonotype was recorded many times. This chain connects TRBV27 to TRBJ2-7, with 10 positions matching TRBD1. From germline, CDR1 is MNHEY and CDR2 SMNVEV (reference sequence). The CDR3 length is 17 residues. After removal of 7 bases from V and 4 bases from J, the junction contained 16 bases not matched to a gene. The DNA for the CDR3 is TGTGCCAGCAAAGTCCGGACAGGGGGGACAGGGGTTTACGAGCAGTACTTC. Amino acids: CASKVRTGGTGVYEQYF.

A note on this clonotype: Germline and junction disagree at one end, which may indicate a read error. The chain employs TRBV7-2 and TRBJ2-3; D not certain. From germline, CDR1 is SGHTA and CDR2 FQGNSA. This CDR3 region has 13 residues. CDR3 DNA: TGTGCCAGCGGCTTAGTGACTCAGCAGACGCAGTATTTT. It codes for CASGLVTQQTQYF.

Concerning this clonotype: A much more abundant neighbour one base away suggests this may be a read error. The V gene is TRBV3-1, the J gene TRBJ2-1; D possibly corresponds to TRBD2 (5 bases). Per germline, CDR1 LGHDT and CDR2 YNNKEL (reference sequence). The CDR3 has 14 amino acids. This CDR3 reads CASSTRGDYNEQSF. As DNA, the CDR3 is TGTGCCAGCAGCACAAGAGGCGACTACAATGAGCAGTCCTTC.

This clonotype was seen at least ten times. The chain is built from TRBV5-1 and TRBJ2-3; 10 nucleotides line up with TRBD2. J gave up 4 bases and V 1 base, and 3 bases lay outside the gene matches. CDR3 length: 15 amino acids. Germline V gene data show CDR1 as SGHRS and CDR2 as YFSETQ. The CDR3 nucleotides are TGCGCCAGCAGCTTGTTACTAGCGGGATCAGATACGCAGTATTTT. Translated: CASSLLLAGSDTQYF.

This clonotype was seen at least ten times. The V call is TRBV2, the J call TRBJ2-7; 14 bases match TRBD2. The germline V gene encodes CDR1 SNHLY and CDR2 FYNNEI. V gave up 6 bases and J gave up 4 bases; unmatched junction bases: 5. This CDR3 is 15 amino acids long. The CDR3, as DNA: TGTGCCAGCAGCGGACTAGCGGGAGGATGGTACGAGCAGTACTTC. As protein: CASSGLAGGWYEQYF.

This clonotype has ten or more counts. The V and J genes are TRBV7-9 and TRBJ2-7, with a possible D match to TRBD2 (6 bases). CDR3 length equals 14 residues. The germline V and J ends were trimmed by 3 bases and 0 bases, with 9 bases remaining between them. Germline-derived CDR1 and CDR2 are SEHNR and FQNEAQ (reference sequence). CDR3 amino acids: CASSLTGASYEQYF. The CDR3 nucleotides are TGTGCCAGCAGCTTGACGGGAGCCTCCTACGAGCAGTACTTC.

This clonotype was found many times. The CDR3 loop is CSASPRGSDTQYF. In DNA, the CDR3 is TGCAGTGCTAGTCCCAGGGGCTCAGATACGCAGTATTTT. The chain combines TRBV20-1 with TRBJ2-3; a possible D gene is TRBD1 (6 bases). Trimming removed 3 bases from V and 4 bases from J, with 11 bases in between. Germline CDR1 is DFQATT and CDR2 is SNEGSKA (reference sequence). The CDR3 consists of 13 residues.

This clonotype has at least ten counts. V is TRBV6-5 and J is TRBJ2-3, with D possibly TRBD2 on 6 matching bases. The CDR3 spans 15 residues. The germline gives CDR1 MNHEY, CDR2 SVGAGI. Deletions cut 0 bases from V and 2 bases from J, with 9 bases between. CDR3 DNA sequence: TGTGCCAGCAGTTACTCGGGGGGAAACACAGATACGCAGTATTTT. Translated, it gives CASSYSGGNTDTQYF.

There are many counts of this clonotype. The chain joins TRBV12-3 or TRBV12-4 to TRBJ2-2; 8 bases map to TRBD1. The ends lost 5 bases at V and 5 bases at J; junction bases unmatched: 4. This CDR3 contains 14 residues. The CDR3 spells CASSPRTGTGELFF. CDR3 nucleotide sequence: TGTGCCAGCAGTCCCCGGACAGGGACCGGGGAGCTGTTTTTT.

This clonotype was found many times. The chain uses TRBV20-1 and TRBJ2-1; D remains unclear. Germline loops: CDR1 DFQATT, CDR2 SNEGSKA (reference sequence). The CDR3 runs to 11 residues. V dropped 2 bases and J dropped 8 bases, with 7 bases sitting between them. The CDR3 DNA reads TGCAGTGCTAGACAGTTCGATGAGCAGTTCTTC. Amino acids: CSARQFDEQFF.

This clonotype was picked up many times. V gene TRBV18 combines with J gene TRBJ2-5; possible D gene TRBD2, 5 bases. V dropped 4 bases and J dropped 5 bases, with 11 bases sitting between them. CDR3 length equals 13 residues. Germline CDR1 KGHSH, CDR2 LQKENI. The CDR3 reads CASSLKGAETQYF. Written as DNA, the CDR3 is TGTGCCAGCTCACTAAAGGGAGCGGAGACCCAGTACTTC.

This clonotype was seen ten or more times. V is TRBV28 and J is TRBJ2-1; 7 positions match TRBD2. Losses at the gene ends were 4 bases for V and 2 bases for J; bases not matched to a gene: 8. Looked up from germline, CDR1 is MDHEN and CDR2 is SYDVKM. The CDR3 spans 16 residues. CDR3 protein: CASSSRGEGPYNEQFF. The CDR3 DNA reads TGTGCCAGCAGTTCCCGCGGGGAGGGTCCCTACAATGAGCAGTTCTTC.

The J gene is TRBJ2-5, the V gene TRBV6-2 or TRBV6-3, with D uncertain. V lost 10 bases, J lost 0 bases, and 3 bases lay in between. The CDR3 consists of 10 residues. Germline-derived CDR1 and CDR2 are MNHEY and SVGEGT. CDR3 sequence reads: CATYQETQYF. The CDR3 DNA follows: TGTGCCACCTACCAAGAGACCCAGTACTTC.

Comment on this clonotype: Possible read error: a much larger clone is one base away. V usage is TRBV2 and J usage is TRBJ2-1, with D perhaps given as TRBD1 or TRBD2 (6 bases each). Germline CDR1 SNHLY, CDR2 FYNNEI. V shed 3 bases and J shed 3 bases, with 12 bases lying between them. The CDR3 runs to 15 residues. The CDR3 coding sequence is TGTGCCAGCAGTGAGAAGGGGGGCGACTACAATGAGCAGTTCTTC. This translates into CASSEKGGDYNEQFF.

This clonotype has ten or more counts. The chain links TRBV5-6 to TRBJ1-6; weak D call: TRBD1 (6 bases). The length of the CDR3 is 16 residues. V dropped 4 bases and J dropped 5 bases, with 16 bases sitting between them. The germline V gene has CDR1 SGHDT and CDR2 YYEEEE. The DNA for the CDR3 is TGTGCCAGCAGCCCGAGGACAGACCAGAATAATTCACCCCTCCACTTT. Residues: CASSPRTDQNNSPLHF.